A selection of T cell receptor beta chains follows, all from one sample in a study of monozygotic twins with inflammatory bowel disease. After re-calling the 5' RACE reads, TCRdb lists one entry per CDR3 protein, DNA absent. The table lists under 350,000 distinct CDR3 sequences. Sequences were obtained from blood. These receptors originate from a human donor with ulcerative colitis or Crohn's disease, or a healthy co-twin of an affected twin (not recorded which). CDR3s include the opening cysteine and the closing phenylalanine or tryptophan.

>TRBJ2-2|TRBV27
CASSSTALERVSTGELFF
>TRBJ2-7|TRBV7-9
CASSFMYEQYF
>TRBJ2-7|TRBV5-1
CASSLDRGARAYEQYF
>TRBJ2-7|TRBV10-2
CASKDRDLGLQYF
>TRBJ2-7|TRBV9
CASSVKQGHEQYF
>TRBJ2-3|TRBV3-1
CASSHMAGTDTQYF
>TRBJ2-7|TRBV5-4
CASSRLFGGDYEQYF
>TRBJ2-1|TRBV4-3
CASSQVGGPGEQFF
>TRBJ2-1|TRBV3-1
CASSQGTTHNEQFF
>TRBJ2-5|TRBV5-1
CASSLRWSEGTLQETQYF
>TRBJ2-5|TRBV28
CASSLGGGRETQYF
>TRBJ2-2|TRBV7-9
CASRPVSGELFF
>TRBJ2-5|TRBV20-1
CSARDWESSGETQYF
>TRBJ2-7|TRBV5-1
CASSFSVGSHYEQYF
>TRBJ2-5|TRBV11-2
CASSSGQGRSETQYF
>TRBJ2-7|TRBV27
CASSRRGGSYEQYF
>TRBJ2-3|TRBV5-1
CASSSQDSGRPDTQYF